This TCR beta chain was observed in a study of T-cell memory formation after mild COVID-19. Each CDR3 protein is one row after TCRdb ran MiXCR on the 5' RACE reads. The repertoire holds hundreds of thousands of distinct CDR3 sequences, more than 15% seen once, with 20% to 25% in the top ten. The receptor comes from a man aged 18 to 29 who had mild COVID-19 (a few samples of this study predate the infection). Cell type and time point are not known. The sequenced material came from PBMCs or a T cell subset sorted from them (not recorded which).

The CDR3 sequence: CASSIPPYEQYF. CDR3 sequence (DNA): TGCGCCAGCAGCATCCCCCCCTACGAGCAGTACTTC. This chain joins TRBV4-1 and TRBJ2-7; D is unclear. The CDR3 runs to 12 residues. Per germline, CDR1 MGHRA and CDR2 YSYEKL. Trimming took off 5 bases at V and 2 bases at J, with 7 bases between the two ends.